The 9 T cell receptor beta chains below come from one sample, sequenced in a study of CD8+CD57+ T cells in acquired aplastic anemia. TCR beta VDJ and CDR3 profiles were obtained from a genomic DNA template. In TCRdb, the reads were re-called with MiXCR into one record per CDR3 protein. The sample includes about 130,000 distinct CDR3 sequences, roughly 40% of them seen just once. Sequencing used sorted CD4+, CD8+, or CD8+CD57+ T cells (not recorded which) from PBMCs. These receptors were collected from a human donor in good health, serving as a control.

This clonotype was seen a single time. The gene calls are TRBV19 and TRBJ1-5; 10 bases map to TRBD1. The CDR3 is 14 residues long. Germline V gene data show CDR1 as LNHDA and CDR2 as SQIVND (reference sequence). The V gene end was trimmed by 8 bases and the J gene end by 6 bases; junction bases not matched to a gene: 7. CDR3 in amino acids: CASARGQGGQPQHF. The CDR3 nucleotides are TGTGCCAGTGCTAGAGGACAGGGGGGTCAGCCCCAGCATTTT.

This clonotype was observed at least ten times. The V gene is TRBV9, the J gene TRBJ2-5, with 7 bases lining up with TRBD2. Germline CDR1 and CDR2: SGDLS and YYNGEE. Losses at the gene ends were 1 base for V and 0 bases for J; bases not matched to a gene: 6. The CDR3 is made up of 16 amino acids. The DNA of the CDR3 is TGTGCCAGCAGCGTAAGTACTAGCGTGGACCAAGAGACCCAGTACTTC. Its protein product is CASSVSTSVDQETQYF.

This rearrangement joins TRBV19 to TRBJ2-2; D is perhaps TRBD1 (6 bases). With 6 bases removed from V and 8 bases from J, the gap between germline ends came to 19 bases. The CDR3 has 15 amino acids. The germline CDR1 and CDR2 sequences are LNHDA and SQIVND (reference sequence). The CDR3, as DNA: TGTGCCAGTAGCCGGCAGGGGCCCTTGGTAGGGGAGCTGTTTTTT. Its protein product is CASSRQGPLVGELFF.

The rearrangement uses TRBV2 and TRBJ1-5; D remains unclear. The CDR3 has 15 amino acids. Trimming cost V 6 bases and J 0 bases, with 12 bases left between them. Germline loops: CDR1 SNHLY, CDR2 FYNNEI. The CDR3 here is CASRRSSDSNQPQHF. The CDR3 coding sequence is TGTGCCAGCAGACGGAGCTCCGATAGCAATCAGCCCCAGCATTTT.

This clonotype was counted many times. The chain recombines TRBV28 with TRBJ2-7, with no clear D. The CDR3 sequence is 12 residues long. Germline values: CDR1 MDHEN, CDR2 SYDVKM. V lost 7 bases and J lost 2, with 9 bases in between. The CDR3 loop reads CASTNGPYEQYF. The CDR3 DNA reads TGTGCCAGCACCAACGGACCCTACGAGCAGTACTTC. Combining the CDR3 with reference TRBV28 and TRBJ2-7 gives the whole variable domain DVKVTQSSRYLVKRTGEKVFLECVQDMDHENMFWYRQDPGLGLRLIYFSYDVKMKEKGDIPEGYSVSREKKERFSLILESASTNQTSMYLCASTNGPYEQYFGPGTRLTVT.

This clonotype was seen at least ten times. The gene calls are TRBV12-5 and TRBJ2-1, with 10 bases identical to TRBD2. V was clipped by 6 bases and J by 12 bases; unmatched bases: 11. There are 14 residues in the CDR3. Germline V gene sequence: CDR1 LGHNT, CDR2 FRNRAP. This CDR3 reads CASGVAGGMSVQFF. CDR3 nucleotide sequence: TGTGCTAGTGGAGTAGCGGGGGGTATGAGTGTGCAGTTCTTC.

The chain combines TRBV19 with TRBJ2-1; either TRBD1 or TRBD2 may fit D (6 bases each). The end of the DNA aligns better with TRBJ2-3, so the J call may be wrong. Germline V CDR1 and CDR2: LNHDA, SQIVND (reference sequence). The CDR3 runs to 15 residues. CDR3 amino acids: CASHRGGSSYNEQYF. In nucleotides, the CDR3 is TGTGCCAGCCATCGAGGGGGGAGCTCCTACAATGAGCAGTATTTT.

V is TRBV7-3 and J is TRBJ1-3; TRBD1 aligns across 7 bases. CDR1 is SGHTA and CDR2 is FQGTGA in the germline V gene. The V segment lost 3 bases and the J segment 2 bases; nucleotides outside the gene matches: 7. This CDR3 spans 16 amino acids. The CDR3, as DNA: TGTGCCAGCAGCTTGAGACAGGGAGCAACTGGAAACACCATATATTTT. Encoded protein: CASSLRQGATGNTIYF. Based on the CDR3 plus reference TRBV7-3 and TRBJ1-3, the full variable domain is GAGVSQTPSNKVTEKGKYVELRCDPISGHTALYWYRQSLGQGPEFLIYFQGTGAADDSGLPNDRFFAVRPEGSVSTLKIQRTERGDSAVYLCASSLRQGATGNTIYFGEGSWLTVV.

This clonotype occurred many times. The rearrangement uses TRBV24-1 and TRBJ2-1; either TRBD1 or TRBD2 may fit D (6 bases each). Germline values: CDR1 KGHDR, CDR2 SFDVKD. V was shortened by 0 bases and J by 0 bases, with 14 bases between the two germline ends. The CDR3 is 18 residues long. The CDR3 DNA is TGTGCCACCAGTGATTTGAAGGGGGACTTGAGCTCCTACAATGAGCAGTTCTTC. Encoded protein: CATSDLKGDLSSYNEQFF.